These T cell receptor beta chains were read from a single sample in a study of blood T cell repertoires in COVID-19. Profiled with immunoSEQ multiplex PCR; TCRdb holds only in-frame clones, not every one. The table has approximately 270,000 clones, around 89% seen once. The sample taken for sequencing was peripheral blood. The origin of the receptors is a man aged 25 to 40 with acute or convalescent COVID-19. The CDR3 runs from the conserved cysteine through the conserved F or W. D genes are given only for firm matches. A clone size is listed for some rows: how often the clone was seen (once, few, many), or a class if it is expanded.

J,length,size,V,D,DNA,CDR3
TRBJ1-4,15,.,TRBV6-5,.,TGTGCCAGCAGCGGCGAGAGGGCAACTAATGAAAAACTGTTTTTT,CASSGERATNEKLFF
TRBJ2-4,14,.,TRBV3-1/TRBV3-2,TRBD2,TGTGCCAGCAGCCTACTAGCGACCAAAAACATTCAGTACTTC,CASSLLATKNIQYF
TRBJ2-1,15,.,TRBV4-2,.,TGTGCCAGCAGCCAACGGAGGGCCGTTTACAATGAGCAGTTCTTC,CASSQRRAVYNEQFF
TRBJ2-4,18,.,TRBV18,TRBD2,TGTGCCAGCTCACCACTAGCACTAGCGGGTTCCAGCAAAAACATTCAGTACTTC,CASSPLALAGSSKNIQYF
TRBJ2-5,14,.,TRBV30,.,TGTGCCTGGAGTAGGAACAGGGTGGGAGAGACCCAGTACTTC,CAWSRNRVGETQYF
TRBJ2-3,17,once,TRBV9,TRBD2,TGTGCCAGCAGCGTAGGTGGTAGCGGGGTGAGCACAGATACGCAGTATTTT,CASSVGGSGVSTDTQYF
TRBJ2-5,13,.,TRBV11-2,.,TGTGCCAGCAGCCGACAACTAGGAGAGACCCAGTACTTC,CASSRQLGETQYF
TRBJ1-2,15,.,TRBV5-6,TRBD1,TGTGCCAGCAGCTTTGGGACAGCCCTGAATGGTGGCTACACCTTC,CASSFGTALNGGYTF
TRBJ2-1,16,once,TRBV5-1,TRBD1,TGCGCCAGCAGCTTGCTTGGACAGGGAATCTCTAATGAGCAGTTCTTC,CASSLLGQGISNEQFF
TRBJ2-5,13,.,TRBV5-4,.,TGTGCCAGCAGCCAGTGGACAGAAGAGACCCAGTACTTC,CASSQWTEETQYF
TRBJ1-3,14,.,TRBV19,.,TGTGCCAGTAGTATACTGAGCTCTGGAAACACCATATATTTT,CASSILSSGNTIYF
TRBJ2-1,14,.,TRBV2,.,TGTGCCAGCGAAGTGGCGGGCCTGGGGAATGAGCAGTTCTTC,CASEVAGLGNEQFF
TRBJ2-1,16,.,TRBV11-2,.,TGTGCCAGCAGCTTGGGACTTTCGCGAGGGTACAATGAGCAGTTCTTC,CASSLGLSRGYNEQFF
TRBJ1-4,14,.,TRBV11-2,.,TGTGCCAGCAGCTTCCCAGACGGGTCGGAAAAACTGTTTTTT,CASSFPDGSEKLFF
TRBJ1-2,13,.,TRBV5-6,.,TGTGCCAGCAGCTTTGGCAGAAACTATGGCTACACCTTC,CASSFGRNYGYTF
TRBJ1-2,12,.,TRBV27,.,TGTGCCAGCAGTTTAACAGGGAATGGCTACACCTTC,CASSLTGNGYTF
TRBJ1-2,14,.,TRBV6-1,.,TGTGCCAGCAGTGAAGCGGGGCCATTCTATGGCTACACCTTC,CASSEAGPFYGYTF
TRBJ2-7,14,.,TRBV5-4,TRBD2,TGTGCCAGGATCCAGGGTAGCGGGAGTTACGAGCAGTACTTC,CARIQGSGSYEQYF
TRBJ2-1,14,.,TRBV11-3,TRBD1,TGTGCCAGCAGCCCCAGGACAGGGAGGAATGAGCAGTTCTTC,CASSPRTGRNEQFF
TRBJ1-1,13,.,TRBV10-2,.,TGCGCCAGCAGTGGAGGACAATCGGCTGAAGCTTTCTTT,CASSGGQSAEAFF
TRBJ1-4,15,.,TRBV28,.,TGTGCCAGCAGTTTAATCGGACAAGCTAATGAAAAACTGTTTTTT,CASSLIGQANEKLFF
TRBJ1-1,14,once,TRBV7-3,TRBD1,TGTGCCAGCAGCTCACAGGGGTCGAACACTGAAGCTTTCTTT,CASSSQGSNTEAFF
TRBJ2-7,14,.,TRBV7-9,TRBD2,TGTGTCGTACGGGCTAGCGGGAGTTCCTACGAGCAGTACTTC,CVVRASGSSYEQYF
TRBJ2-3,14,.,TRBV11-3,.,TGTGCCAGCAGCCTCACCGGGAGCACAGATACGCAGTATTTT,CASSLTGSTDTQYF
TRBJ1-6,14,.,TRBV9,.,TGTGCCAGCAGCGTGAGTTTTAAGAATTCACCCCTCCACTTT,CASSVSFKNSPLHF
TRBJ2-1,11,.,TRBV7-2,.,TGTGCCAGCAGCTGGGGCCCCCGTCAGTTCTTC,CASSWGPRQFF
TRBJ2-1,21,.,TRBV7-3,TRBD2,TGTGCCAGCAGCTTAACTCCCGGGACTAGCGGGAGAGCGAGCTCCTACAATGAGCAGTTCTTC,CASSLTPGTSGRASSYNEQFF
TRBJ1-3,14,once,TRBV7-3,.,TGTGCCAGTTCCCAGGGTTCTGCTGGAAACACCATATATTTT,CASSQGSAGNTIYF
TRBJ1-6,14,once,TRBV18,TRBD1,TGTGCCAGCTCATCGACAGGGGAGAATTCACCCCTCCACTTT,CASSSTGENSPLHF
TRBJ2-5,13,.,TRBV7-6,TRBD2,TGTGCCAGCAGCTTAAGACTAGCAGAGACCCAGTACTTC,CASSLRLAETQYF
TRBJ2-7,13,.,TRBV5-1,TRBD1,TGCGCCAGCAGCCCGGGACAGAACTACGAGCAGTACTTC,CASSPGQNYEQYF
TRBJ2-3,14,.,TRBV27,TRBD1,TGTGCCAGCTCTAGGGGGCAGGGCTCAGATACGCAGTATTTT,CASSRGQGSDTQYF
TRBJ1-5,17,.,TRBV6-6,.,TGTGCCAGCAGTCCCCTCGGGGGAAGGGATAGCAATCAGCCCCAGCATTTT,CASSPLGGRDSNQPQHF
TRBJ2-1,14,.,TRBV3-1/TRBV3-2,TRBD1,TGTGCCAGCAGACCAGGGGGCTCCTACAATGAGCAGTTCTTC,CASRPGGSYNEQFF
TRBJ2-3,14,.,TRBV7-2,.,TGTGCCAGCAGCTTCGGGTTAGAGGGAGGAACGCAGTATTTT,CASSFGLEGGTQYF
TRBJ2-7,14,.,TRBV6-2/TRBV6-3,.,TGTGCCAGCAGTTTCCTGACAGGCCCATACGAGCAGTACTTC,CASSFLTGPYEQYF
TRBJ1-2,13,.,TRBV5-4,.,TGTGCCAGCAGCTTGGTTGGGGGAGGTGGCTACACCTTC,CASSLVGGGGYTF
TRBJ1-2,14,.,TRBV7-9,.,TGTGCCAGCAGCCGACAGGAGATTAACTATGGCTACACCTTC,CASSRQEINYGYTF
TRBJ1-5,14,.,TRBV27,TRBD1,TGTGCCAGCAGCCAAGGGACAGGGGATTGGCCCCAGCATTTT,CASSQGTGDWPQHF
TRBJ1-1,16,.,TRBV5-1,TRBD1,TGCGCCAGCAGCACCCGAGGGGTCGACAGGGGGATTCAAGCTTTCTTT,CASSTRGVDRGIQAFF
TRBJ1-2,14,.,TRBV4-1,.,TGCGCCAGCAGCTCACAGGGTACGGGCTATGGCTACACCTTC,CASSSQGTGYGYTF
TRBJ1-1,12,.,TRBV24-1,TRBD1,TGTGCCACCAGTGGACAGGGGACTGAAGCTTTCTTT,CATSGQGTEAFF
TRBJ1-2,16,.,TRBV7-8,TRBD1,TGTGCCAGCAGCTTGGCCAGGGGGCTAGGGGGGAATGGCTACACCTTC,CASSLARGLGGNGYTF
TRBJ1-6,15,.,TRBV6-2/TRBV6-3,TRBD1,TGTGCCAGCAGTTACGCTGGGACAGGGAATTCACCCCTCCACTTT,CASSYAGTGNSPLHF
TRBJ2-2,17,.,TRBV4-1,TRBD2,TGCGCCAGCAGTTACAGTACTAGCGACGAGGTCCCCGGGGAGCTGTTTTTT,CASSYSTSDEVPGELFF